This passage covers 2 T cell receptor beta chains from one sample sequenced in a study of blood T cells in healthy people across ages. A second about 6 to 12 cycle PCR used barcoded and J-beta primers. MiXCR, run by TCRdb on the 5' RACE reads, gives a single entry per CDR3 protein. The sample lists a few hundred thousand distinct CDR3 sequences; roughly a quarter were seen once. These data also formed part of another study, on T cells of mothers and their children.

Sequencing was performed on blood. These receptors all stem from a boy aged 2 to 10 in good health.

This clonotype was seen a handful of times. The chain employs TRBV2 and TRBJ2-2, with no clear D. Per germline, CDR1 SNHLY and CDR2 FYNNEI. The CDR3 runs 19 residues. Trimming pared 6 bases from V and 0 bases from J, leaving 23 bases between. This chain's CDR3 is CASSPHPSRLNANTGELFF. The CDR3 DNA reads as TGTGCCAGCAGCCCTCATCCCTCCCGACTGAACGCGAACACCGGGGAGCTGTTTTTT.

The chain recombines TRBV5-1 with TRBJ1-2; the D is unclear. Per the germline V gene, CDR1 is SGHRS and CDR2 is YFSETQ. V lost 4 bases, J lost 7 bases, and 14 bases lay in between. The CDR3 runs 13 residues. The CDR3 region is CASSQGMGIGYTF. DNA for the CDR3: TGCGCCAGCAGCCAAGGCATGGGTATTGGCTACACCTTC.